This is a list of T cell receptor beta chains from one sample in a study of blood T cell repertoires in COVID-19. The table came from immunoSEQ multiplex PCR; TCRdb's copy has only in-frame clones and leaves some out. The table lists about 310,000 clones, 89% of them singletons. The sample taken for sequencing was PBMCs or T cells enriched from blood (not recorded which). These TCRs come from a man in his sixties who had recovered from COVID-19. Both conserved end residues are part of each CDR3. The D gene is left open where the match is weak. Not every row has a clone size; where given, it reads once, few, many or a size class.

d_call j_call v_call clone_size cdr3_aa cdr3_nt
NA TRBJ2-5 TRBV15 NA CATSTPLSGQETQYF TGTGCCACCAGCACCCCTTTGAGCGGGCAAGAGACCCAGTACTTC
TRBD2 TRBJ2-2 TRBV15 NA CATSRDPWWEGRPGELFF TGTGCCACCAGCAGAGATCCCTGGTGGGAGGGACGGCCCGGGGAGCTGTTTTTT
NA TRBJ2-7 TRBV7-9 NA CASSSQGYEQYF TGTGCCAGCAGCTCACAGGGCTACGAGCAGTACTTC
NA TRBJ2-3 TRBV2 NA CASVFSTDTQYF TGTGCCAGCGTCTTTAGCACAGATACGCAGTATTTT
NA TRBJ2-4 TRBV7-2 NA CASSLLGGAWDIQYF TGTGCCAGCAGCTTATTAGGGGGGGCCTGGGACATTCAGTACTTC
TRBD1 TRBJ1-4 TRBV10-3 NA CAISLSGGGEKLFF TGTGCCATCAGTCTCTCAGGGGGCGGTGAAAAACTGTTTTTT
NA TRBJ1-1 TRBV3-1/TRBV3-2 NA CASSQALSRNTEAFF TGTGCCAGCAGCCAAGCGCTATCACGGAACACTGAAGCTTTCTTT
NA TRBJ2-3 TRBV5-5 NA CASSLVAGRLGTDTQYF TGTGCCAGCAGCTTGGTGGCGGGAAGGTTGGGCACAGATACGCAGTATTTT
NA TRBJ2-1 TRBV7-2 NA CASSFFGLGRDLYEQFF TGTGCCAGCAGCTTTTTCGGTTTGGGGCGGGATTTGTATGAGCAGTTCTTC
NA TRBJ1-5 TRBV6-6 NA CASSYSRGDGNQPQHF TGTGCCAGCAGTTACTCGCGGGGAGACGGCAATCAGCCCCAGCATTTT
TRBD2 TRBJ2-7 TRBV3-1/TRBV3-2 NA CASSTLAGGPGSSYEQYF TGTGCCAGCAGCACCTTAGCGGGAGGGCCGGGGAGCTCCTACGAGCAGTACTTC
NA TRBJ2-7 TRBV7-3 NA CASSLGGGGRSEQYF TGTGCCAGCAGCTTAGGGGGCGGGGGCCGCTCTGAGCAGTACTTC
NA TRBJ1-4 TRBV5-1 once CASSLEPGSGGEKLFF TGCGCCAGCAGCTTGGAACCCGGGTCTGGCGGTGAAAAACTGTTTTTT
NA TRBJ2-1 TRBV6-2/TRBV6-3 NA CASTPTEFNEQFF TGTGCCAGCACCCCGACAGAATTCAATGAGCAGTTCTTC
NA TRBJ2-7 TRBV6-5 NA CASSYSTYEQYF TGTGCCAGCAGTTATTCCACCTACGAGCAGTACTTC
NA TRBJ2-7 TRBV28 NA CATYPLGEIGGVYEQYF TGTGCCACCTATCCCCTGGGGGAAATCGGGGGAGTCTACGAGCAGTACTTC
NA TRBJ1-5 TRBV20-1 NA CSASPVLTQHF TGCAGTGCTAGTCCGGTCCTGACCCAGCATTTT
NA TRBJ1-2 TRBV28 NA CASSLWRTENYGYTF TGTGCCAGCAGTTTATGGCGGACAGAGAACTATGGCTACACCTTC
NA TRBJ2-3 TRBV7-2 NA CASSLAGRGRTDTQYF TGTGCCAGCAGCTTAGCCGGACGCGGGCGAACAGATACGCAGTATTTT
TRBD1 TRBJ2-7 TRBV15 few CATLGTGSYEQYF TGTGCCACCCTCGGGACAGGGTCTTACGAGCAGTACTTC
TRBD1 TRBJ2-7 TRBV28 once CASTIQGAGGYEQYF TGTGCCAGCACCATACAGGGGGCTGGCGGGTACGAGCAGTACTTC
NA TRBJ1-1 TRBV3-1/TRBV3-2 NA CASRRGSEAFF TGTGCCAGCAGGCGAGGGTCTGAAGCTTTCTTT
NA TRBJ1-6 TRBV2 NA CASSGAGPSYNSPLHF TGTGCCAGCAGTGGGGCGGGGCCCTCCTATAATTCACCCCTCCACTTT
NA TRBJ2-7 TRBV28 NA CASSSQVRVDDEQYF TGTGCCAGCAGTTCCCAAGTCCGGGTTGACGACGAGCAGTACTTC
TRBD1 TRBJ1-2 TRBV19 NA CASIGTGRGYTF TGTGCCAGTATAGGGACAGGGCGCGGCTACACCTTC
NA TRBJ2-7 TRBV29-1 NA CSVEGKAGENYEQYF TGCAGCGTTGAAGGTAAGGCAGGGGAGAACTACGAGCAGTACTTC
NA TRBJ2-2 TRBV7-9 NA CASSLAGGRTGELFF TGTGCCAGCAGCTTAGCAGGGGGTCGGACCGGGGAGCTGTTTTTT
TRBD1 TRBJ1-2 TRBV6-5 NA CASSTGIRDRGYTF TGTGCCAGCAGTACCGGTATCCGGGACAGGGGCTACACCTTC
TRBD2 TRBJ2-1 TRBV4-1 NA CASSQASLAMNEQFF TGCGCCAGCAGCCAAGCATCACTAGCGATGAATGAGCAGTTCTTC
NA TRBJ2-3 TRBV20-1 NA CSASFPSTDTQYF TGCAGTGCTAGTTTTCCTAGCACAGATACGCAGTATTTT
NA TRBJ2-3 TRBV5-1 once CASSLVPGADTQYF TGCGCCAGCAGCTTGGTGCCGGGAGCAGATACGCAGTATTTT
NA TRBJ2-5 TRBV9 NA CASSVVLGGGETQYF TGTGCCAGCAGCGTAGTTTTAGGGGGTGGAGAGACCCAGTACTTC
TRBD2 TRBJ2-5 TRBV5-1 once CASSRGELAGTQYF TGCGCCAGCAGTAGGGGGGAACTAGCGGGAACCCAGTACTTC
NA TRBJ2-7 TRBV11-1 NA CASSLVGKGGHEQYF TGTGCCAGCAGCTTAGTGGGGAAGGGAGGCCACGAGCAGTACTTC
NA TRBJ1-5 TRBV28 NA CASSHSKSSNQPQHF TGTGCCAGCAGTCACAGCAAATCTAGCAATCAGCCCCAGCATTTT
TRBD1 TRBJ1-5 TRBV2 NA CASSAQGAQPQHF TGTGCCAGCAGCGCACAGGGGGCCCAGCCCCAGCATTTT
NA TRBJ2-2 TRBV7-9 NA CASTRGTAKNGELFF TGTGCCAGCACCCGGGGGACAGCCAAGAACGGGGAGCTGTTTTTT
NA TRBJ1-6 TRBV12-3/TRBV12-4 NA CASSPRSSPLHF TGTGCCAGCAGTCCGCGAAGTTCACCCCTCCACTTT
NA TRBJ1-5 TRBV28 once CASSPAGVGSNQPQHF TGTGCCAGCAGTCCCGCAGGGGTAGGGAGCAATCAGCCCCAGCATTTT
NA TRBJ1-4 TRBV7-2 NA CASSLITGFNEKLFF TGTGCCAGCAGCCTTATAACAGGATTTAATGAAAAACTGTTTTTT
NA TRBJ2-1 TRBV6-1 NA CASSETSSSYNEQFF TGTGCCAGCAGTGAAACTAGCTCAAGCTACAATGAGCAGTTCTTC
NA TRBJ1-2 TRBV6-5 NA CASKGDGGHYGYTF TGTGCCAGCAAGGGGGACGGGGGGCATTATGGCTACACCTTC
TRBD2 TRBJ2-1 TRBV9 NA CASSVEGLFYNEQFF TGTGCCAGCAGCGTAGAGGGACTATTCTACAATGAGCAGTTCTTC
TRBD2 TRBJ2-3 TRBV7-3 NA CASSLTGLTSGTQYF TGTGCCAGCAGCTTAACGGGACTAACTTCGGGTACGCAGTATTTT
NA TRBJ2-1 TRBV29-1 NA CSVGSGRVRSYNEQFF TGCAGCGTTGGATCGGGAAGGGTTCGATCCTACAATGAGCAGTTCTTC
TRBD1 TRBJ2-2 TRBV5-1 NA CASSSMTGRTGELFF TGCGCCAGCAGCTCTATGACAGGGCGAACCGGGGAGCTGTTTTTT
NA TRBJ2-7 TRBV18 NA CASSPPSSYEQYF TGTGCCAGCTCACCACCGAGTAGCTACGAGCAGTACTTC
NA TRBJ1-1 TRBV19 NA CATLGGGGNTEAFF TGTGCCACCCTCGGGGGGGGTGGGAACACTGAAGCTTTCTTT
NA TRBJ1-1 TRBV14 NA CASSRDRNTEAFF TGTGCCAGCAGTCGAGACAGGAACACTGAAGCTTTCTTT
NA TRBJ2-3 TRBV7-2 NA CASSSPTRQITDTQYF TGTGCCAGCAGCTCCCCAACCCGACAGATTACAGATACGCAGTATTTT
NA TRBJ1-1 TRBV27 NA CASSFSFGQGWAFF TGTGCCAGCAGTTTTTCGTTTGGCCAGGGCTGGGCTTTCTTT
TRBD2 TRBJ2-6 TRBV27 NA CASKDRAVGTSGTGANVLTF TGTGCCAGCAAAGACAGGGCAGTCGGGACTAGCGGGACTGGGGCCAACGTCCTGACTTTC
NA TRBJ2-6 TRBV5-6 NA CASTKRVSGANVLTF TGTGCCAGCACCAAACGGGTCTCTGGGGCCAACGTCCTGACTTTC
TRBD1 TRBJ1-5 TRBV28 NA CASSLPGQGWAPQHF TGTGCCAGCAGTTTACCTGGACAGGGTTGGGCGCCCCAGCATTTT
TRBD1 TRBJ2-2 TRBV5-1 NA CASSLELLRTGGSGELFF TGCGCCAGCAGCTTGGAGTTGTTGAGGACAGGGGGCTCCGGGGAGCTGTTTTTT
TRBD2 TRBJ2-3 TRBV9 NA CASSVASGSTDTQYF TGTGCCAGCAGCGTAGCTAGCGGGAGCACAGATACGCAGTATTTT
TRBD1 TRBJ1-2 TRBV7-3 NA CASGTGDDTGPGGYTF TGTGCCAGTGGTACAGGGGACGATACAGGACCTGGTGGCTACACCTTC
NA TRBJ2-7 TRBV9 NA CASSVGGTPYEQYF TGTGCCAGCAGCGTAGGTGGGACACCCTACGAGCAGTACTTC
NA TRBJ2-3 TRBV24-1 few CATSDHASATSTDTQYF TGTGCCACCAGTGATCATGCTAGCGCGACTAGCACAGATACGCAGTATTTT
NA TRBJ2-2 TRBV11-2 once CASSLGRGNTGELFF TGTGCCAGCAGCTTGGGCAGGGGGAACACCGGGGAGCTGTTTTTT